This T cell receptor beta chain was retrieved from a study of human T cells and chemical hapten exposure. This CDR3 has 15 amino acids. V was cut by 2 bases and J by 4 bases, with 14 bases left in between. CDR1 MNHNY and CDR2 SVGAGI come from the germline V gene (reference sequence). The time point denotes: patch test 1, 2 weeks after DPC sensitization. Regarding treatment: therapeutic diphenylcyclopropenone sensitization with weekly scalp DPC. Unseparated into fractions, whole blood served as the source from which total RNA was extracted. This clonotype was seen repeatedly, ten times or more. Via MiXCR, TCRdb re-called the RACE reads, giving one row per CDR3 protein. The profile shows roughly 34,000 distinct CDR3 sequences, 5% to 7% of them singletons.

This TCR was recovered from a woman in her twenties or thirties with alopecia areata. Some clones in this sample may be carry-over from other donors' samples. This sample comprised whole blood, obtained in connection with sensitization to the hapten diphenylcyclopropenone (DPC). The V and J genes are TRBV6-6 and TRBJ2-5, with a possible D match to TRBD2 (7 bases). The DNA for the CDR3 is TGTGCCAGCAGTTACCTATCCGGGGGGCGAGAGACCCAGTACTTC. This gives the protein CASSYLSGGRETQYF.